The 10 T cell receptor beta chains below all came from one sample that was sequenced in a study of CXCR3-negative and CXCR3-positive naive CD8 T cells. With UMI labels, 5' RACE was used to prepare the TRB cDNA libraries. Each CDR3 protein gets one entry in TCRdb, which reprocessed the 5' RACE reads and gives no DNA. The repertoire shows over 100,000 distinct CDR3 sequences; the top ten hold just under 0.5%. Sample: naive CXCR3- CD8+ T cells from blood. Subset denoted: CD45RO-CCR7+CD27+CD95- naive CD8+ T cells lacking CXCR3 (TNR3-). The receptors shown here come from a human donor in good health. Some clones in this sample may be carry-over from other donors' samples.

V usage is TRBV9 and J usage is TRBJ2-7; there is no DNA to check the TCRdb D call of TRBD1. The CDR3 spans 14 residues. Germline V lookup: CDR1 SGDLS, CDR2 YYNGEE. CDR3 sequence reads: CASSPEQGGYEQYF.

This chain uses TRBV27 with TRBJ2-1; TCRdb lists TRBD2, though no DNA is available to test this call. Germline assignment: CDR1 MNHEY and CDR2 SMNVEV (reference sequence). This CDR3 comprises 13 residues. The CDR3 reads CASSLLPGAEQFF.

The chain couples TRBV2 to TRBJ1-2. Germline CDR1 SNHLY, CDR2 FYNNEI. CDR3 size: 13 residues. CDR3 amino acids: CASTGTEHYGYTF.

The rearrangement joins TRBV15 to TRBJ2-1; the D call of TRBD2 rests on TCRdb alone, since no DNA is present to check it. There are 18 residues in the CDR3. Germline CDR1 reads LNHNV; CDR2 reads YYDKDF (reference sequence). The chain's CDR3 is CATSSGLAGVSSYNEQFF.

V gene TRBV11-2 combines with J gene TRBJ2-5. This CDR3 comprises 14 residues. Germline V gene lookup returns CDR1 SGHAT and CDR2 FQNNGV. CDR3 region: CASSLDGVQETQYF.

This chain uses TRBV13 with TRBJ1-3. The germline V gene encodes CDR1 PRHDT and CDR2 FYEKMQ (reference sequence). The CDR3 covers 14 residues. The CDR3 spells CASSPTNAGNTIYF. Complete variable domain (other parts from reference TRBV13 and TRBJ1-3): AAGVIQSPRHLIKEKRETATLKCYPIPRHDTVYWYQQGPGQDPQFLISFYEKMQSDKGSIPDRFSAQQFSDYHSELNMSSLELGDSALYFCASSPTNAGNTIYFGEGSWLTVV.

The chain recombines TRBV5-6 with TRBJ2-1. The CDR3 consists of 13 residues. Looked up from germline, CDR1 is SGHDT and CDR2 is YYEEEE. CDR3 amino acids: CASSMGSDNEQFF.

The chain joins TRBV29-1 to TRBJ2-1; TCRdb names TRBD2, which stays unverified in the absence of DNA. Germline CDR1 is SQVTM and CDR2 is ANQGSEA. The CDR3 is 14 amino acids. This CDR3 is CSVVSVALSNEQFF.

This chain links TRBV15 with TRBJ2-1; TCRdb reports TRBD2, a call that lacks DNA to check it against. This CDR3 is 16 amino acids long. Germline values: CDR1 LNHNV, CDR2 YYDKDF (reference sequence). The CDR3 protein is CATSPSGSRTYNEQFF. Full variable domain (outside the CDR3, taken from reference TRBV15 and TRBJ2-1): DAMVIQNPRYQVTQFGKPVTLSCSQTLNHNVMYWYQQKSSQAPKLLFHYYDKDFNNEADTPDNFQSRRPNTSFCFLDIRSPGLGDTAMYLCATSPSGSRTYNEQFFGPGTRLTVL.

The rearrangement links TRBV7-3 to TRBJ2-2; TCRdb lists TRBD2, though no DNA is available to test this call. CDR1 and CDR2 from the germline V gene are SGHTA and FQGTGA. CDR3 size: 14 residues. The CDR3: CASSGLGNTGELFF.